The 18 T cell receptor beta chains presented below share a single source sample, sequenced in a study of control samples from healthy donors and cancer patients. Assay used: immunoSEQ multiplex PCR; TCRdb lists only in-frame clones, some missing. Of some 170,000 clones in the sample, approximately 94% were seen once. Sequenced input: PBMCs. The receptors come from a man aged 55 to 69 with colorectal cancer.

J is TRBJ2-4 and V is TRBV15, with D perhaps TRBD1 (6 bases). Germline CDR1 is LNHNV and CDR2 is YYDKDF (reference sequence). V was shortened by 0 bases and J by 15 bases, with 15 bases between the two germline ends. This CDR3 is 13 amino acids long. DNA of the CDR3: TGTGCCACCAGCAGAGATGGTCCAGGCAGGGGGTACTTC. Its translation is CATSRDGPGRGYF.

The rearrangement joins TRBV4-1 to TRBJ2-5, with 9 bases fitting TRBD1. Germline trimming cut 8 bases from V and 2 bases from J; bases unmatched to any gene: 12. The CDR3 runs 16 residues. The germline V gene has CDR1 MGHRA and CDR2 YSYEKL. The DNA for the CDR3 is TGCGCCAGCGCAAGGGGGACAGGGAATAGTCAAGAGACCCAGTACTTC. Its translation: CASARGTGNSQETQYF.

This chain links TRBV18 with TRBJ2-3, with D hard to call. Germline CDR1 and CDR2: KGHSH and LQKENI. Trimming cost V 0 bases and J 0 bases, with 4 bases left between them. The length of the CDR3 is 14 residues. The chain's CDR3 is CASSPPASTDTQYF. The CDR3 nucleotides are TGTGCCAGCTCACCACCGGCTAGCACAGATACGCAGTATTTT.

This chain links TRBV11-2 with TRBJ2-2, with 10 bases lining up with TRBD2. This CDR3 spans 15 amino acids. The junction had 4 bases not matched to a gene; V was cut back by 1 base and J by 8 bases. The V gene's germline CDR1 is SGHAT and CDR2 FQNNGV. CDR3: CASSLASGGTGELFF. The CDR3 bases are TGTGCCAGCAGCTTAGCTAGCGGGGGTACTGGGGAGCTGTTTTTT.

The chain recombines TRBV28 with TRBJ2-1; 9 bases are shared with TRBD1. Germline loops: CDR1 MDHEN, CDR2 SYDVKM. The trim removed 1 base at V and 7 bases at J, leaving 14 bases unmatched. CDR3 length equals 18 residues. The CDR3: CASSLSLPGQGTGNEQFF. The CDR3 DNA follows: TGTGCCAGCAGTTTATCCCTCCCGGGACAGGGAACAGGGAATGAGCAGTTCTTC.

The table lists this clone with a count of one. This chain uses TRBV5-1 with TRBJ2-2, with no clear D. The CDR3 is 13 residues long. Looked up from germline, CDR1 is SGHRS and CDR2 is YFSETQ. V gave up 1 base and J gave up 4 bases, with 5 bases separating them. The CDR3 loop is CASSLSLTGELFF. CDR3 bases: TGCGCCAGCAGCTTGTCCCTCACCGGGGAGCTGTTTTTT.

The CDR3: CASSYGDGVFSPLHF. In DNA, the CDR3 is TGTGCCAGCAGTTACGGGGACGGTGTCTTTTCACCCCTCCACTTT. The chain combines TRBV6-6 with TRBJ1-6; a possible D gene is TRBD1 (5 bases). Germline assignment: CDR1 MNHNY and CDR2 SVGAGI (reference sequence). With 2 bases removed from V and 9 bases from J, the gap between germline ends came to 14 bases. The CDR3 is 15 residues long.

The V gene is TRBV18, the J gene TRBJ2-5; 9 nucleotides line up with TRBD2. Germline V gives CDR1 KGHSH, CDR2 LQKENI. V lost 3 bases to trimming and J lost 3 bases; unmatched junction nucleotides: 2. The CDR3 length is 14 residues. CDR3 loop: CASSPASGKETQYF. The CDR3 coding sequence is TGTGCCAGCTCACCGGCTAGCGGGAAAGAGACCCAGTACTTC.

The rearrangement joins TRBV10-2 to TRBJ2-3, with 7 bases matching TRBD1. With 6 bases clipped from V and 2 bases from J, the junction kept 5 bases outside the gene matches. Per the germline V gene, CDR1 is WSHSY and CDR2 is SAAADI. The CDR3 length is 14 residues. CDR3 loop: CASRKGQFTDTQYF. The DNA for the CDR3 is TGCGCCAGCAGGAAGGGACAGTTCACAGATACGCAGTATTTT.

V usage is TRBV5-6 and J usage is TRBJ1-2, with a weak D call TRBD1 (5 bases). The V gene lost 4 bases and the J gene lost 8 bases, with 15 bases spanning the gap. This CDR3 is built from 13 residues. Germline V gene sequence: CDR1 SGHDT, CDR2 YYEEEE. The CDR3 loop reads CASSPTGGSGYTF. CDR3 in DNA: TGTGCCAGCAGCCCAACTGGGGGGTCGGGCTACACCTTC.

The chain uses TRBV18 and TRBJ1-2, with 10 bases lining up with TRBD1. Germline trimming cut 3 bases from V and 6 bases from J; bases unmatched to any gene: 1. Germline V lookup: CDR1 KGHSH, CDR2 LQKENI. CDR3 length equals 13 residues. The CDR3 coding sequence is TGTGCCAGCTCACCTGACAGGGGGCATGGCTACACCTTC. This gives the protein CASSPDRGHGYTF.

CDR3 protein: CASSPLAVNTEAFF. The CDR3 DNA reads as TGTGCCAGCAGCCCATTGGCCGTAAACACTGAAGCTTTCTTT. The chain links TRBV7-8 to TRBJ1-1; D remains unclear. The V end lost 5 bases, the J end lost 2 bases, and 12 bases lay between the germline ends. The CDR3 length is 14 residues. The germline V gene encodes CDR1 SGHVS and CDR2 FQNEAQ.

The gene calls are TRBV29-1 and TRBJ2-5; TRBD2 is a possible D gene (6 bases). This CDR3 spans 12 amino acids. Germline CDR1 SQVTM, CDR2 ANQGSEA. V was trimmed by 7 bases and J by 2 bases, leaving 11 bases between them. The CDR3 here is CSGRGTQETQYF. CDR3 nucleotide sequence: TGCAGCGGGAGGGGCACGCAAGAGACCCAGTACTTC.

The V call is TRBV2, the J call TRBJ1-2; D not resolved. Germline-derived CDR1 and CDR2 are SNHLY and FYNNEI. The CDR3 covers 16 residues. V shed 0 bases and J shed 2 bases, with 13 bases lying between them. The DNA for the CDR3 is TGTGCCAGCAGTGAAGCGCCAGATAGGGTCAACTATGGCTACACCTTC. Protein sequence: CASSEAPDRVNYGYTF.

This chain links TRBV19 with TRBJ2-1; D unresolved. CDR1 and CDR2 (germline): LNHDA, SQIVND (reference sequence). V was shortened by 1 base and J by 9 bases, with 4 bases between the two germline ends. The CDR3 runs 11 residues. The CDR3 is CASSIAGEQFF. The CDR3 DNA sequence: TGTGCCAGTAGTATAGCCGGTGAGCAGTTCTTC. The whole variable domain, remainder taken from reference TRBV19 and TRBJ2-1, is DGGITQSPKYLFRKEGQNVTLSCEQNLNHDAMYWYRQDPGQGLRLIYYSQIVNDFQKGDIAEGYSVSREKKESFPLTVTSAQKNPTAFYLCASSIAGEQFFGPGTRLTVL.

With respect to this clone: The same CDR3 also results from other DNA sequences found in this sample. This rearrangement joins TRBV6-1 to TRBJ1-4, with D possibly being TRBD1 (5 bases). V was shortened by 3 bases and J by 0 bases, with 8 bases between the two germline ends. This CDR3 has 15 amino acids. Germline V gene data show CDR1 as MNHNS and CDR2 as SASEGT. The CDR3 sequence: CASSEGGPTNEKLFF. The CDR3, as DNA: TGTGCCAGCAGTGAGGGGGGTCCAACTAATGAAAAACTGTTTTTT.

For the CDR3, the DNA is TGTGCCAGCTCACCTCAGAACAGGGGAAACACTGAAGCTTTCTTT. This sequence encodes CASSPQNRGNTEAFF. This chain links TRBV18 with TRBJ1-1; 7 bases line up with TRBD1. Germline assignment: CDR1 KGHSH and CDR2 LQKENI. The CDR3 consists of 15 residues. Losses at the gene ends were 3 bases for V and 2 bases for J; bases not matched to a gene: 6.

The CDR3: CASSLVGGENTEAFF. In nucleotides, the CDR3 is TGTGCCAGCAGCTTAGTAGGCGGGGAGAACACTGAAGCTTTCTTT. This rearrangement joins TRBV7-2 to TRBJ1-1, with unresolved D. The V gene's germline CDR1 is SGHTA and CDR2 FQGNSA. The CDR3 spans 15 residues. The V end was cut by 1 base, the J end by 1 base, with 10 bases between. Supplemented by reference TRBV7-2 and TRBJ1-1, the full variable domain reads GAGVSQSPSNKVTEKGKDVELRCDPISGHTALYWYRQSLGQGLEFLIYFQGNSAPDKSGLPSDRFSAERTGGSVSTLTIQRTQQEDSAVYLCASSLVGGENTEAFFGQGTRLTVV.